The 23 T cell receptor beta chains reported below all come from one sample, sequenced in a study of STAT5B mutations in CD4+ large granular lymphocyte leukemia. Assay: immunoSEQ multiplex PCR; the TCRdb copy retains only in-frame clones and omits some. The sample holds about 22,000 clones; over 80% are singletons and the top ten take around 8.2%. Sequencing was performed on CD4+ T cells from blood buffy coats. The receptors stem from a human donor in good health.

The rearrangement links TRBV2 to TRBJ2-5; D not certain. Germline lookup yields CDR1 SNHLY and CDR2 FYNNEI. The CDR3 runs 11 residues. V was clipped by 8 bases and J by 6 bases, with 10 bases between them. Here the CDR3 DNA reads TGTGCCAGCTTAGAAAGGAAGACCCAGTACTTC. It encodes CASLERKTQYF.

This clone was seen a single time. The V gene is TRBV30, the J gene TRBJ2-1, with 7 nucleotides matching TRBD2. Germline-derived CDR1 and CDR2 are GTSNPN and SVGIG (reference sequence). This CDR3 region has 13 residues. The junction had 5 bases not matched to a gene; V was cut back by 1 base and J by 8 bases. Here the CDR3 DNA reads TGTGCCTGGAGTGCAAGGACTAGTGATGAGCAGTTCTTC. Translating it yields CAWSARTSDEQFF.

This clone was seen only once. The chain recombines TRBV2 with TRBJ2-7; D remains unclear. The CDR3 covers 15 residues. CDR1 SNHLY and CDR2 FYNNEI come from the germline V gene. Trimming left V 7 bases short and J 2 bases short, with 18 bases between. CDR3 sequence: CASTEMDPGPYEQYF. CDR3 sequence (DNA): TGTGCCAGCACCGAGATGGACCCTGGGCCCTACGAGCAGTACTTC.

This clone was counted a single time. The chain carries TRBV19 and TRBJ2-1; perhaps TRBD1 as D (6 bases). The V gene's germline CDR1 is LNHDA and CDR2 SQIVND (reference sequence). This CDR3 has 15 residues. The V end lost 7 bases, the J end lost 4 bases, and 17 bases lay between the germline ends. CDR3 residues: CASTATGFWYNEQFF. CDR3 sequence (DNA): TGTGCCAGTACCGCTACAGGGTTTTGGTACAATGAGCAGTTCTTC.

V and J are TRBV5-1 and TRBJ1-1, with D maybe TRBD1 (6 bases). CDR3 length equals 13 residues. From germline, CDR1 is SGHRS and CDR2 YFSETQ. Trimming removed 3 bases at V and 4 bases at J, with 10 bases between. The CDR3 region is CASSSGQSTEAFF. Here the CDR3 DNA reads TGCGCCAGCAGCTCCGGACAGAGCACTGAAGCTTTCTTT. Based on the CDR3 plus reference TRBV5-1 and TRBJ1-1, the full variable domain is KAGVTQTPRYLIKTRGQQVTLSCSPISGHRSVSWYQQTPGQGLQFLFEYFSETQRNKGNFPGRFSGRQFSNSRSEMNVSTLELGDSALYLCASSSGQSTEAFFGQGTRLTVV.

The chain carries TRBV5-4 and TRBJ1-6, with D possibly being TRBD1 (5 bases). Germline lookup yields CDR1 SGHNT and CDR2 YYREEE (reference sequence). V was trimmed by 4 bases and J by 9 bases, leaving 17 bases between them. The CDR3 spans 15 residues. DNA for the CDR3: TGTGCCAGCAGCACCCGCGAGGGGCAGGGTTCACCCCTCCACTTT. Its protein is CASSTREGQGSPLHF.

V and J are TRBV10-1 and TRBJ1-4; TRBD1 matches 9 bases. V lost 0 bases to trimming and J lost 5 bases; unmatched junction nucleotides: 4. CDR3 length: 16 amino acids. Germline V CDR1 and CDR2: WNHNN, SYGVQD (reference sequence). CDR3 sequence: CASSESRTGANEKLFF. CDR3 coding DNA: TGCGCCAGCAGTGAGTCGCGGACAGGGGCAAATGAAAAACTGTTTTTT.

The rearrangement links TRBV5-1 to TRBJ1-6; D is possibly TRBD1 (5 bases). CDR1 is SGHRS, CDR2 YFSETQ, per germline. Trimming left V 4 bases short and J 2 bases short, with 10 bases between. The CDR3 extends over 15 amino acids. The chain's CDR3 is CASSPGPAYNSPLHF. DNA of the CDR3: TGCGCCAGCAGCCCGGGACCGGCCTATAATTCACCCCTCCACTTT. Using reference TRBV5-1 and TRBJ1-6 for the parts outside the CDR3, the full variable domain is KAGVTQTPRYLIKTRGQQVTLSCSPISGHRSVSWYQQTPGQGLQFLFEYFSETQRNKGNFPGRFSGRQFSNSRSEMNVSTLELGDSALYLCASSPGPAYNSPLHFGNGTRLTVT.

This chain connects TRBV7-6 to TRBJ2-2; a weak D match, TRBD1 (6 bases). Trimming shortened V by 0 bases and J by 3 bases, and 8 bases separated the two germline ends. This CDR3 comprises 15 residues. The germline V gene encodes CDR1 SGHVS and CDR2 FNYEAQ. Here the CDR3 DNA reads TGTGCCAGCAGCTTAGCGGGGGCCTACACCGGGGAGCTGTTTTTT. It encodes CASSLAGAYTGELFF.

The chain carries TRBV18 and TRBJ2-7; 8 bases map to TRBD1. CDR1 KGHSH and CDR2 LQKENI come from the germline V gene. The CDR3 is 14 amino acids. V lost 3 bases and J lost 6; bases outside the gene matches: 7. Here the CDR3 DNA reads TGTGCCAGCTCACCCGGACAGGGAGGAGGCGAGCAGTACTTC. Protein sequence: CASSPGQGGGEQYF.

The chain employs TRBV6-5 and TRBJ1-2, with D perhaps TRBD1 (5 bases). The CDR3 totals 13 residues. Germline values: CDR1 MNHEY, CDR2 SVGAGI. V was clipped by 7 bases and J by 3 bases, with 12 bases between them. The CDR3 DNA is TGTGCCAGCACTTCTGGGGCACACTATGGCTACACCTTC. It is translated as CASTSGAHYGYTF.

The V call is TRBV25-1, the J call TRBJ2-7, with TRBD1 matching over 9 bases. The CDR3 has 17 amino acids. The ends lost 2 bases at V and 0 bases at J; junction bases unmatched: 8. From germline, CDR1 is MGHDK and CDR2 SYGVNS. The CDR3 coding sequence is TGTGCCAGCAGTGAAAAATGGGGGACAGGGAACTCCTACGAGCAGTACTTC. This translates into CASSEKWGTGNSYEQYF.

The chain couples TRBV5-1 to TRBJ2-5, with 8 nucleotides matching TRBD1. The V segment lost 4 bases and the J segment 2 bases; nucleotides outside the gene matches: 10. Germline V gene sequence: CDR1 SGHRS, CDR2 YFSETQ. The CDR3 loop spans 16 amino acids. The CDR3 spells CASSPTPTGGQETQYF. The CDR3 DNA sequence: TGCGCCAGCAGCCCCACCCCCACAGGGGGGCAAGAGACCCAGTACTTC.

This clone was observed a handful of times. The rearrangement joins TRBV28 to TRBJ2-7; no clear D gene. CDR1 is MDHEN, CDR2 SYDVKM, per germline. CDR3 length equals 16 residues. Between the trimmed V and J ends, which lost 4 bases and 2 bases, there was a span of 18 bases. CDR3 sequence (DNA): TGTGCCAGCAGTTCCACCTCGGACGGCATAGCCTACGAGCAGTACTTC. It yields the protein CASSSTSDGIAYEQYF.

The chain carries TRBV18 and TRBJ2-1, with 15 bases lining up with TRBD2. CDR3 length: 17 residues. V was clipped by 2 bases and J by 8 bases; unmatched bases: 7. Germline assignment: CDR1 KGHSH and CDR2 LQKENI. CDR3 DNA: TGTGCCAGCTCACCAGGACTAGCGGGGGGGCCAAGGGATGAGCAGTTCTTC. Translating gives CASSPGLAGGPRDEQFF.

This chain links TRBV7-2 with TRBJ2-2; D uncertain. Trimming removed 1 base from V and 4 bases from J, with 4 bases in between. CDR3 length equals 13 residues. Germline CDR1 and CDR2: SGHTA and FQGNSA. In DNA form, the CDR3 reads TGTGCCAGCAGCTTAGGTGGCACCGGGGAGCTGTTTTTT. This sequence encodes CASSLGGTGELFF.

This clone was counted a few times. The chain links TRBV10-3 to TRBJ1-1; D possibly corresponds to TRBD1 (5 bases). Germline V gene lookup returns CDR1 ENHRY and CDR2 SYGVKD. With 7 bases removed from V and 1 base from J, the gap between germline ends came to 10 bases. The CDR3 extends over 13 amino acids. The chain's CDR3 is CAIMGTENTEAFF. Written as DNA, the CDR3 is TGTGCCATCATGGGGACCGAGAACACTGAAGCTTTCTTT.

The genes are TRBV7-2 and TRBJ2-2; no clear D. Trimming removed 5 bases at V and 2 bases at J, with 6 bases between. CDR3 size: 13 residues. Per germline, CDR1 SGHTA and CDR2 FQGNSA. The CDR3 protein is CASSIINTGELFF. Written as DNA, the CDR3 is TGTGCCAGCAGCATAATTAACACCGGGGAGCTGTTTTTT.

The V gene is TRBV5-4, the J gene TRBJ2-1; 7 nucleotides align to TRBD2. This CDR3 has 13 amino acids. With V trimmed by 2 bases and J by 15 bases, 11 bases remained unmatched. Germline lookup yields CDR1 SGHNT and CDR2 YYREEE (reference sequence). CDR3 coding DNA: TGTGCCAGCAGCTTACCCAAGGGGCGGGAGTTGTTCTTC. This gives the protein CASSLPKGRELFF. Supplemented by reference TRBV5-4 and TRBJ2-1, the full variable domain reads ETGVTQSPTHLIKTRGQQVTLRCSSQSGHNTVSWYQQALGQGPQFIFQYYREEENGRGNFPPRFSGLQFPNYSSELNVNALELDDSALYLCASSLPKGRELFFGPGTRLTVL.

This clone was seen once. The chain employs TRBV19 and TRBJ1-3; unclear D gene. CDR1 and CDR2 (germline): LNHDA, SQIVND (reference sequence). The ends were cut back, 6 bases at V and 0 bases at J, with 12 bases in the middle. The CDR3 is made up of 15 amino acids. Written as DNA, the CDR3 is TGTGCCAGTAGGCCCGGCGGTAGCTCTGGAAACACCATATATTTT. It translates to CASRPGGSSGNTIYF.

V and J are TRBV6-1 and TRBJ1-1, with D tentatively TRBD1 (5 bases). The length of the CDR3 is 14 residues. Trimming left V 0 bases short and J 3 bases short, with 8 bases between. The V gene's germline CDR1 is MNHNS and CDR2 SASEGT. The CDR3 DNA reads as TGTGCCAGCAGTGAAGCGGGGGACCACACTGAAGCTTTCTTT. Translating it yields CASSEAGDHTEAFF.

The chain has TRBV7-8 and TRBJ2-5; no definite D call. The J call may be faulty, since TRBJ2-7 better matches the DNA end. The CDR3 has 12 amino acids. CDR1 is SGHVS and CDR2 is FQNEAQ in the germline V gene. Here the CDR3 DNA reads TGTGCCAGCAGCGGTATTCCCCGCGAGCAGTACTTC. It yields the protein CASSGIPREQYF.

V and J are TRBV28 and TRBJ2-3; no firm D call. CDR3 length: 14 residues. V was cut by 3 bases and J by 1 base, with 8 bases left in between. The germline V gene encodes CDR1 MDHEN and CDR2 SYDVKM. The CDR3 nucleotides are TGTGCCAGCAGTTTCGTTGCGGGCACAGATACGCAGTATTTT. It translates to CASSFVAGTDTQYF.